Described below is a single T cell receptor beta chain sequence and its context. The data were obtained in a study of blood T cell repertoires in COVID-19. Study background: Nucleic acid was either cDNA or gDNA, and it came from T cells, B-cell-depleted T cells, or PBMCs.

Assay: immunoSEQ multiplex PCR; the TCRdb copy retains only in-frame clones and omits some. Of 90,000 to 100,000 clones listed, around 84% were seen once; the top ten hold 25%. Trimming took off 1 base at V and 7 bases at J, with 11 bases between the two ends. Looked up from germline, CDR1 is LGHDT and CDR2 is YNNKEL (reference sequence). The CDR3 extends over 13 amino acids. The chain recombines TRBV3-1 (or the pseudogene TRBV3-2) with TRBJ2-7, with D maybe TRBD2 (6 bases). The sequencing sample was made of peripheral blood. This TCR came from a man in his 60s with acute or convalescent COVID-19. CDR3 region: CASSQAPGEEQYF. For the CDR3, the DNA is TGTGCCAGCAGCCAAGCGCCGGGGGAAGAGCAGTACTTC.